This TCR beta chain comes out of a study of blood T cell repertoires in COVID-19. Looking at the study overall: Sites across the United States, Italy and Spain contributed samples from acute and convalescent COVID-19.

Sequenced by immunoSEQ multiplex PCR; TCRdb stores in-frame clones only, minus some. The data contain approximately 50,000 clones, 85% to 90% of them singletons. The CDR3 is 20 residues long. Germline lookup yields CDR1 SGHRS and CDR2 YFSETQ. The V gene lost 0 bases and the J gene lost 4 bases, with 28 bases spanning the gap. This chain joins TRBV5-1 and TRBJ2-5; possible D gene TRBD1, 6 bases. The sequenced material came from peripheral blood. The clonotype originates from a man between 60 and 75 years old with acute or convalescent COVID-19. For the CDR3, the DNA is TGCGCCAGCAGCTTGGCCGGAACGTTGTGGGGGACGACAGGACGAGAGACCCAGTACTTC. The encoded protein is CASSLAGTLWGTTGRETQYF.